This T cell receptor beta chain derives from a study of T cells after yellow fever vaccination. TCRdb ran MiXCR on the 5' RACE reads and lists one entry per CDR3 protein. The sample consists of about 340,000 distinct CDR3 sequences, about an eighth of them appearing once. This clonotype was counted at least ten times. The sample consisted of CD4+ T cells sorted from PBMCs, taken 15 days after the yellow fever booster vaccination. The receptor was isolated from a man between 18 and 35 years old who received the YFV17D yellow fever vaccine.

CDR3 sequence reads: CASSLGGIGELFF. CDR3 nucleotide sequence: TGTGCCAGCAGCTTGGGAGGGATCGGGGAGCTGTTTTTT. V is TRBV5-4 and J is TRBJ2-2, with D possibly being TRBD2 (5 bases). Trimming left V 0 bases short and J 7 bases short, with 7 bases between. The germline V gene has CDR1 SGHNT and CDR2 YYREEE (reference sequence). The CDR3 runs to 13 residues.